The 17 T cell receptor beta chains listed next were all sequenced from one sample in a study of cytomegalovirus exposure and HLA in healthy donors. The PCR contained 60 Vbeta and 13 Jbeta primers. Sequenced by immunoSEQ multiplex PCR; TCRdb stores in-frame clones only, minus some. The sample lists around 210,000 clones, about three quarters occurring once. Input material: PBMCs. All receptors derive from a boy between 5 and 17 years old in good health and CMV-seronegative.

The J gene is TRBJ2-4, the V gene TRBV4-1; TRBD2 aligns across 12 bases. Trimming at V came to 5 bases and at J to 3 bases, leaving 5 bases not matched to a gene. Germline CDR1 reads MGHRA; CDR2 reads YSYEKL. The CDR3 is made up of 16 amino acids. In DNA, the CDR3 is TGCGCCAGCAGCACTCTAGCGGGAGGGAACAAAAACATTCAGTACTTC. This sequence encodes CASSTLAGGNKNIQYF.

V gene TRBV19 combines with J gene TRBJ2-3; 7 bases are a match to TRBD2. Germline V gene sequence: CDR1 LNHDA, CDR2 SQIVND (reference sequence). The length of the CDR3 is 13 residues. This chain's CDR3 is CATLGTKTDTQYF. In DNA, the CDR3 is TGTGCGACTCTCGGGACTAAAACAGATACGCAGTATTTT. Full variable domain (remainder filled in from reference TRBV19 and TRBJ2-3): DGGITQSPKYLFRKEGQNVTLSCEQNLNHDAMYWYRQDPGQGLRLIYYSQIVNDFQKGDIAEGYSVSREKKESFPLTVTSAQKNPTAFYLCATLGTKTDTQYFGPGTRLTVL.

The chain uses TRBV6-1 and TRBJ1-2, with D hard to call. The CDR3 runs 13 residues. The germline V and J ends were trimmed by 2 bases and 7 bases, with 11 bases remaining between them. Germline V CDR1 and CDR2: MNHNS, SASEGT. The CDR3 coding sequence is TGTGCCAGCAGTGAAACGGGTTTGTTTGGCTACACCTTC. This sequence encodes CASSETGLFGYTF.

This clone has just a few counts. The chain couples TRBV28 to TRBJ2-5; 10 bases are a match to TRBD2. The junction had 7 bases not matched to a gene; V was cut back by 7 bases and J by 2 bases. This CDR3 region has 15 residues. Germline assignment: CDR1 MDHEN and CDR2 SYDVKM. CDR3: CASILAGGQQETQYF. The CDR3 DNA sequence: TGTGCCAGCATCTTAGCGGGAGGACAACAAGAGACCCAGTACTTC.

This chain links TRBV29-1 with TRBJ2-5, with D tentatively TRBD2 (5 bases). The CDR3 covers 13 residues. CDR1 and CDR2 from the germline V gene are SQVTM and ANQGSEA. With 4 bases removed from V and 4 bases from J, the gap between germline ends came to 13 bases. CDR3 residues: CSVAGIPGETQYF. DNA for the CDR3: TGCAGCGTTGCGGGGATTCCGGGAGAGACCCAGTACTTC.

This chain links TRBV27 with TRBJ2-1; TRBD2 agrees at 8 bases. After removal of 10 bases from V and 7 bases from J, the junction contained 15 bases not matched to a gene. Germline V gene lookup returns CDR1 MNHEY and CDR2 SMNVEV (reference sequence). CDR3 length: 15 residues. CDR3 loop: CATTPGTRNTNEQFF. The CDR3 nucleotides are TGTGCCACCACCCCCGGGACTAGAAACACGAATGAGCAGTTCTTC.

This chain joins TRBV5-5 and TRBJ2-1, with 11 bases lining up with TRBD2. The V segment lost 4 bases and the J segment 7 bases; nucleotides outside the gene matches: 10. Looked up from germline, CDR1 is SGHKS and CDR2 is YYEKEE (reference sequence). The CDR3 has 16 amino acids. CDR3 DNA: TGTGCCAGCAGCCCGGATTCTAGCGGGAGGCTGAATGAGCAGTTCTTC. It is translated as CASSPDSSGRLNEQFF.

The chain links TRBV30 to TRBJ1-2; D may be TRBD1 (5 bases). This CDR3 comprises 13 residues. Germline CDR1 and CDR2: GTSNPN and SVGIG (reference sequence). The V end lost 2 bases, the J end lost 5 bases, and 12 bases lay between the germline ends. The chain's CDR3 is CAWSSPGWYGYTF. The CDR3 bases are TGTGCCTGGAGTTCCCCAGGGTGGTATGGCTACACCTTC.

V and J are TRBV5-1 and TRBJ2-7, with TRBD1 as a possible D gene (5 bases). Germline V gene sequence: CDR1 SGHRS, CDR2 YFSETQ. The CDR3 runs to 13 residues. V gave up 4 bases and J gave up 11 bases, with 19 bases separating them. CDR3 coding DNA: TGCGCCAGCAGCGATTCTCAGGGCAGCATGGAGTACTTC. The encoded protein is CASSDSQGSMEYF.

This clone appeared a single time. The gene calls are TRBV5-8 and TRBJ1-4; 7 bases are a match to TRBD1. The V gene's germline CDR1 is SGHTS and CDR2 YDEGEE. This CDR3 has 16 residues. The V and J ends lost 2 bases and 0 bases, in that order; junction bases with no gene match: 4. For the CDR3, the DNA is TGTGCCAGCAGCTTCGGGACAGTCACAACTAATGAAAAACTGTTTTTT. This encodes CASSFGTVTTNEKLFF.

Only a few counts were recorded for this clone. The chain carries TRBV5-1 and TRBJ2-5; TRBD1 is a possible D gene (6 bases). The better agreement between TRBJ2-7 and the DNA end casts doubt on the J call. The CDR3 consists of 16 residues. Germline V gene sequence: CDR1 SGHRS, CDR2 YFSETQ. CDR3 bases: TGCGCCAGCAGCTTGGGAGACAGGTTTAGCTCCTACGAGCAGTACTTC. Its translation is CASSLGDRFSSYEQYF.

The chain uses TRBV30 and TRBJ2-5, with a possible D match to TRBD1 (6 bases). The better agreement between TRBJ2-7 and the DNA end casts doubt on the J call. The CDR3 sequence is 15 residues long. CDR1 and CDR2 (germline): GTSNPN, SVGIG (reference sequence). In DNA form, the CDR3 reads TGTGCCTGGAGCTCCGGGACACTCCTGGGCTACGAGCAGTACTTC. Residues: CAWSSGTLLGYEQYF.

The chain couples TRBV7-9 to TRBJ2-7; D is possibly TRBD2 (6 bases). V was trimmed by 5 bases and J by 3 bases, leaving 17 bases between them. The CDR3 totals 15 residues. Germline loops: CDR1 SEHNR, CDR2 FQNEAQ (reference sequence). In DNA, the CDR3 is TGTGCCAGCAGCGGGACCTCCCGGACTATCTACGAGCAGTACTTC. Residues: CASSGTSRTIYEQYF. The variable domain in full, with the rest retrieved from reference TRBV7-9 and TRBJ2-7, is DTGVSQNPRHKITKRGQNVTFRCDPISEHNRLYWYRQTLGQGPEFLTYFQNEAQLEKSRLLSDRFSAERPKGSFSTLEIQRTEQGDSAMYLCASSGTSRTIYEQYFGPGTRLTVT.

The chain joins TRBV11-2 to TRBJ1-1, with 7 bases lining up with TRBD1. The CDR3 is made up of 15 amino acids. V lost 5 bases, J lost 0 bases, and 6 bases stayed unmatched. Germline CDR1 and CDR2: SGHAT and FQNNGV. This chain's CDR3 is CASSPLDRVNTEAFF. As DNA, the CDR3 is TGTGCCAGCAGCCCCCTCGACAGGGTGAACACTGAAGCTTTCTTT.

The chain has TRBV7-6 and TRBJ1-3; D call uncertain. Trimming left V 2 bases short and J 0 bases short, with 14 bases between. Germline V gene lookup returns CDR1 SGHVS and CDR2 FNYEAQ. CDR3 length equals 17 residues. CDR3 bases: TGTGCCAGCAGCTTAAGCCGGCCCGACTACTCTGGAAACACCATATATTTT. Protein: CASSLSRPDYSGNTIYF.

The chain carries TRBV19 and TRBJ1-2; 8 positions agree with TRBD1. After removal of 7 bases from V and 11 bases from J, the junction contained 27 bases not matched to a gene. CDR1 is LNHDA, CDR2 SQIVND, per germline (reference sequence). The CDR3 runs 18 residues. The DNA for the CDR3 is TGTGCCAGTACTCGAAACATGGACAGGGCCTCTTCTGTATTTCGGTACACCTTC. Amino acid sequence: CASTRNMDRASSVFRYTF.

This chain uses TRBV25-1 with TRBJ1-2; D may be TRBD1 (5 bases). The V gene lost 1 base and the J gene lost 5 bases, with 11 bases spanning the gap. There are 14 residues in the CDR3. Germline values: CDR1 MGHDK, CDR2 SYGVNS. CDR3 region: CASSEFSGRYGYTF. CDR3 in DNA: TGTGCCAGCAGTGAATTTTCAGGGAGGTATGGCTACACCTTC.